This TCR beta chain was captured in a study of Graves' ophthalmopathy and Graves' hyperthyroidism. Amplified material comprised TCR beta CDR3 regions derived from RNA transcripts. First-round RT-PCR with HTBI primers preceded a second-round multiplex PCR. TCRdb reprocessed the multiplex PCR reads via MiXCR and lists one record per CDR3 protein. The sample contains 500,000 to 700,000 distinct CDR3 sequences, roughly 20% of which appear only once. As regards this clonotype: At one boundary the junction diverges from the germline segment, which might be a read error.

This receptor was identified in a woman aged 18-29 years with stable Graves' hyperthyroidism. Some clones in this sample may be carry-over from other donors' samples. The sequencing sample was made of peripheral blood.

This CDR3 reads CASSLQGTGKTQDF. CDR3 DNA sequence: TGCGCCAGCAGCCTTCAAGGGACGGGAAAGACCCAGGACTTC. V and J are TRBV5-1 and TRBJ2-5; tentatively, D is TRBD1 or TRBD2 (5 bases each). This CDR3 region has 14 residues. CDR1 and CDR2 (germline): SGHRS, YFSETQ.